This TCR beta chain was captured by sequencing in a study of T-cell reconstitution after alpha-beta-depleted transplantation in children. The ends were cut back, 5 bases at V and 3 bases at J, with 16 bases in the middle. Germline CDR1 is LGHDT and CDR2 is YNNKEL (reference sequence). This CDR3 contains 16 residues. A few counts support this clonotype. Unique molecular identifiers were used to barcode this TCRbeta library. TCRdb analysed the PCR reads with MiXCR anew, one entry per CDR3 protein. The sample shows some 500,000 distinct CDR3 sequences, about a sixth of them seen only once. The starting material was PBMCs from the stem cell graft donor, obtained from the stem cell graft. The V and J genes are TRBV3-1 and TRBJ2-2; perhaps D is TRBD1 or TRBD2 (5 bases each). This clonotype was obtained from a human donor who donated a stem cell graft to a child with acute lymphoblastic leukemia. CDR3 region: CASSSRQRRDTGELFF. CDR3 sequence (DNA): TGTGCCAGCAGCTCCCGACAGCGGCGGGACACCGGGGAGCTGTTTTTT.